Here is one T cell receptor beta chain with its context. This specimen belongs to a study of technical replicates of blood from a handful of donors. The table came from immunoSEQ multiplex PCR; TCRdb's copy has only in-frame clones and leaves some out. The sample lists over 60,000 clones, roughly 93% occurring once. CDR3 length equals 17 residues. Germline values: CDR1 SNHLY, CDR2 FYNNEI. Trimming at V came to 4 bases and at J to 0 bases, leaving 12 bases not matched to a gene. V and J are TRBV2 and TRBJ2-7; TRBD1 matches at 7 bases. The TCR sequence derives from a human donor in good health. Sequencing was carried out using T cells isolated from PBMCs. The CDR3, as DNA: TGTGCCAGCAGTGGAACGATGGGGGACAGAGACTCCTACGAGCAGTACTTC. This gives the protein CASSGTMGDRDSYEQYF.